A single T cell receptor (beta chain) is shown here with its context. The antigen is not known. Profiling relied on immunoSEQ multiplex PCR, and the TCRdb table lists in-frame clones only, not all of them. The table records around 260,000 clones, 85% to 95% of them present only once. The data were taken from a study of T cell responses to AZD1222 COVID-19 vaccine. Overall study context: Recipients boosted at about 4 weeks or about 12 weeks are pooled.

Study-level points and caveats: Along spike, vaccine-associated CD4 TCRs were found throughout, with dominance at 160-218 and 743-854. Seropositive at baseline were only a handful of AZD1222 recipients. Spike-specific TCR repertoires showed rising breadth and depth after two AZD1222 doses.

The CDR3 spans 15 residues. Germline assignment: CDR1 MNHGY and CDR2 SAAAGT. With V trimmed by 5 bases and J by 2 bases, 4 bases remained unmatched. The source material was peripheral blood, sampled on day 0 of AZD1222 vaccination. This sequence originates from an adult in good health. This chain uses TRBV6-8 with TRBJ2-3; 10 bases line up with TRBD1. CDR3: CASSGGQGTTDTQYF. The CDR3 DNA is TGTGCCAGCAGTGGGGGACAGGGGACCACAGATACGCAGTATTTT.